The 9 T cell receptor beta chains below all came from one sample that was sequenced in a study of T-cell reconstitution after alpha-beta-depleted transplantation in children. This sample's TCRbeta library carried unique molecular identifier barcodes. TCRdb called the PCR reads again in MiXCR, with one record for every CDR3 protein. Altogether around 960,000 distinct CDR3 sequences are present, about 29% being singletons, with the ten largest covering roughly 28%. The material sequenced was PBMCs, mostly from graft donor cells, taken 360 days after TCRalphabeta/CD19-depleted stem cell transplant. These receptors were taken from a boy in the first two years of life who had a stem cell transplant for SCID, so the T cells may come from the graft donor.

CDR3 in DNA: TGCGCCAGCAGCTTTTCGAACGGGAACCAAGAGACCCAGTACTTC. Its protein is CASSFSNGNQETQYF. The rearrangement joins TRBV5-1 to TRBJ2-5; a weak D match, TRBD2 (5 bases). CDR3 length equals 15 residues. Germline V CDR1 and CDR2: SGHRS, YFSETQ. Trimming removed 2 bases from V and 0 bases from J, with 11 bases in between.

The chain has TRBV12-3 or TRBV12-4 and TRBJ2-3; 7 bases map to TRBD1. The CDR3 is 16 residues long. V shed 5 bases and J 0 bases; nucleotides not matched to a gene: 8. The CDR3: CASSRQGGVSTDTQYF. Here the CDR3 DNA reads TGTGCCAGCAGTCGACAGGGTGGGGTTAGCACAGATACGCAGTATTTT.

The chain combines TRBV29-1 with TRBJ2-7, with D tentatively TRBD1 or TRBD2 (6 bases each). Germline V lookup: CDR1 SQVTM, CDR2 ANQGSEA. Trimming took 5 bases from V and 4 from J, leaving 12 bases between them. This CDR3 spans 12 amino acids. The CDR3 protein is CSVSTGAYEQYF. CDR3 nucleotides: TGCAGCGTTAGCACGGGGGCATACGAGCAGTACTTC.

J is TRBJ2-2 and V is TRBV20-1, with TRBD2 matching over 9 bases. This CDR3 spans 14 amino acids. J gave up 1 base and V 5 bases, and 2 bases lay outside the gene matches. CDR1 and CDR2 (germline): DFQATT, SNEGSKA (reference sequence). The CDR3 DNA reads TGCAGTGCTCCTAGCGGGGTGAACACCGGGGAGCTGTTTTTT. Protein sequence: CSAPSGVNTGELFF.

The chain has TRBV24-1 and TRBJ2-1; a possible D gene is TRBD1 (5 bases). Germline-derived CDR1 and CDR2 are KGHDR and SFDVKD. The CDR3 is made up of 16 amino acids. Trimming removed 5 bases at V and 6 bases at J, with 19 bases between. CDR3 sequence (DNA): TGTGCCACCAGTGTTGCAGGGTCTCTTCCCCGCAATGAGCAGTTCTTC. Its protein product is CATSVAGSLPRNEQFF.

This clonotype was picked up a small number of times. The DNA of the CDR3 is TGCAGTGCTAGAGATGGAGGACAGGGAGGCTACAATGAGCAGTTCTTC. Translated, it gives CSARDGGQGGYNEQFF. The chain joins TRBV20-1 to TRBJ2-1; 8 nucleotides line up with TRBD1. J gave up 3 bases and V 0 bases, and 7 bases lay outside the gene matches. The CDR3 has 16 residues. Germline V gives CDR1 DFQATT, CDR2 SNEGSKA (reference sequence).

CDR3 loop: CASSPPDGAYNEQFF. The CDR3 DNA reads as TGTGCCAGCTCACCTCCTGACGGAGCTTACAATGAGCAGTTCTTC. The V and J genes are TRBV18 and TRBJ2-1; D ambiguous. CDR1 is KGHSH and CDR2 is LQKENI in the germline V gene. The length of the CDR3 is 15 residues. Trimming stripped 3 bases from V and 4 bases from J, with 13 bases between.

This clonotype was counted only a few times. The chain uses TRBV4-2 and TRBJ2-2, with TRBD2 as a possible D gene (6 bases). CDR3 length: 16 amino acids. Germline lookup yields CDR1 LGHNA and CDR2 YNFKEQ. Trimming took off 0 bases at V and 9 bases at J, with 17 bases between the two ends. The CDR3 DNA reads as TGTGCCAGCAGCCAAGATAATATGCGGGGAGCGCGGGAGCTGTTTTTT. Amino acid sequence: CASSQDNMRGARELFF.

This clonotype was recorded a few times. The chain joins TRBV5-1 to TRBJ2-1, with 14 bases fitting TRBD2. The germline V gene has CDR1 SGHRS and CDR2 YFSETQ. The CDR3 length is 15 residues. The ends lost 2 bases at V and 10 bases at J; junction bases unmatched: 5. The chain's CDR3 is CASSFGTSGGREQFF. In DNA, the CDR3 is TGCGCCAGCAGCTTTGGGACTAGCGGGGGAAGAGAGCAGTTCTTC.